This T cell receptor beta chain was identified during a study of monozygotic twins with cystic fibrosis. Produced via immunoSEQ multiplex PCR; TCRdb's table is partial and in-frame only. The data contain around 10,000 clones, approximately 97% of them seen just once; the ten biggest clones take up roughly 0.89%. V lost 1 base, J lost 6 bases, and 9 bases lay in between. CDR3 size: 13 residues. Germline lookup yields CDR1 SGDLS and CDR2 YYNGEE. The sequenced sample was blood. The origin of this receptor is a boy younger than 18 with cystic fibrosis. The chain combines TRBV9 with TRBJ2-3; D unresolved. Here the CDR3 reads CASSVKTRDTQYF. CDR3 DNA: TGTGCCAGCAGCGTAAAGACGCGGGATACGCAGTATTTT.